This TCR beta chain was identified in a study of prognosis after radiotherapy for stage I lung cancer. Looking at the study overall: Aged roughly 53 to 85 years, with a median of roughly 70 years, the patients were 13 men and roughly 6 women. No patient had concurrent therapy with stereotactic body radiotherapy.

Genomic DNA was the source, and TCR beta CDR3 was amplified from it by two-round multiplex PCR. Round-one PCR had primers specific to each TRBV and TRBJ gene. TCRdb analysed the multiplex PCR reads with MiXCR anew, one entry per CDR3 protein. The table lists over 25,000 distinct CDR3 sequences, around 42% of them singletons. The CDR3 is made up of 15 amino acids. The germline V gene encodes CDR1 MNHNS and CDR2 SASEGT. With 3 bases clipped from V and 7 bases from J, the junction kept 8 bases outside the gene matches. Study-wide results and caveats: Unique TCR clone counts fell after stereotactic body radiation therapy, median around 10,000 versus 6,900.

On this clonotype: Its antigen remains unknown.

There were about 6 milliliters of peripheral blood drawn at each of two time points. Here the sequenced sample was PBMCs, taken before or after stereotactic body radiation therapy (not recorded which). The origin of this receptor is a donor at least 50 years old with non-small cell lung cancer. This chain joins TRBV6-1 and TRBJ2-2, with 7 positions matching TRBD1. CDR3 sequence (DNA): TGTGCCAGCAGTGAGACCCTACCAGGGGGCGGGGAGCTGTTTTTT. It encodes CASSETLPGGGELFF.